Listed here are 9 T cell receptor beta chains from one sample, sequenced in a study of T cells in localized non-small cell lung cancer. TCRdb's table, derived via immunoSEQ multiplex PCR, lists solely in-frame clones and lacks some. The sample lists tens of thousands of clones; 87% were seen once. Here the sequenced sample was peripheral blood, taken before any cancer treatment. These receptor sequences come from a woman aged 35-70 years with stage I lung adenocarcinoma.

The V gene is TRBV29-1, the J gene TRBJ2-3; maybe TRBD1 (5 bases). The CDR3 consists of 13 residues. The germline gives CDR1 SQVTM, CDR2 ANQGSEA. V lost 4 bases and J 5 bases, leaving 13 bases between the germline ends. In DNA, the CDR3 is TGCAGCGTTGCTAGGGGAATGGGAGATACGCAGTATTTT. This encodes CSVARGMGDTQYF.

The J gene is TRBJ1-4, the V gene TRBV30; TRBD1 is a possible D gene (6 bases). The CDR3 is made up of 14 amino acids. The V end lost 0 bases, the J end lost 3 bases, and 8 bases lay between the germline ends. Germline V gene lookup returns CDR1 GTSNPN and CDR2 SVGIG (reference sequence). The CDR3 coding sequence is TGTGCCTGGAGTGTCAGGGGCGCTAATGAAAAACTGTTTTTT. Amino acids: CAWSVRGANEKLFF.

The genes are TRBV28 and TRBJ2-2; 9 bases agree with TRBD1. CDR3 length equals 15 residues. Trimming cost V 5 bases and J 3 bases; bases outside gene matches: 4. Germline V gene lookup returns CDR1 MDHEN and CDR2 SYDVKM. The DNA of the CDR3 is TGTGCCAGCAGTGGCGGACAGGGGCACACCGGGGAGCTGTTTTTT. Translated: CASSGGQGHTGELFF.

The rearrangement joins TRBV19 to TRBJ1-2, with no clear D. Trimming shortened V by 1 base and J by 4 bases, and 7 bases separated the two germline ends. Germline CDR1 and CDR2: LNHDA and SQIVND (reference sequence). This CDR3 is built from 13 residues. CDR3 protein: CASSIVSSYGYTF. The CDR3 region has the DNA TGTGCCAGTAGTATAGTGAGCTCCTATGGCTACACCTTC.

The chain links TRBV11-1 to TRBJ2-3, with 7 bases matching TRBD1. Per the germline V gene, CDR1 is SGHAT and CDR2 is FQDESV (reference sequence). The ends lost 5 bases at V and 0 bases at J; junction bases unmatched: 8. This CDR3 is built from 16 residues. The CDR3 DNA reads as TGTGCCAGCAGCCCCGCCGGGACAGAGAGCACAGATACGCAGTATTTT. It is translated as CASSPAGTESTDTQYF. Using reference TRBV11-1 and TRBJ2-3 for the parts outside the CDR3, the full variable domain is EAEVAQSPRYKITEKSQAVAFWCDPISGHATLYWYRQILGQGPELLVQFQDESVVDDSQLPKDRFSAERLKGVDSTLKIQPAELGDSAMYLCASSPAGTESTDTQYFGPGTRLTVL.

The rearrangement joins TRBV2 to TRBJ1-6, with TRBD1 identical over 7 bases. The ends lost 6 bases at V and 6 bases at J; junction bases unmatched: 5. Per the germline V gene, CDR1 is SNHLY and CDR2 is FYNNEI. CDR3 length equals 14 residues. CDR3 in amino acids: CASRWTGRNSPLHF. The CDR3 coding sequence is TGTGCCAGCAGATGGACAGGACGTAATTCACCCCTCCACTTT.

The chain recombines TRBV19 with TRBJ2-7, with TRBD1 identical over 9 bases. The ends lost 9 bases at V and 0 bases at J; junction bases unmatched: 9. CDR3 length equals 15 residues. Per germline, CDR1 LNHDA and CDR2 SQIVND (reference sequence). The DNA of the CDR3 is TGTGCCAGATATCAGACAGGGGGGTACTCCTACGAGCAGTACTTC. Translating it yields CARYQTGGYSYEQYF.

The V call is TRBV5-1, the J call TRBJ1-6, with 7 bases aligning to TRBD1. This CDR3 contains 16 residues. V was pared by 2 bases and J by 7 bases, with 9 bases of the junction left unmatched. Germline values: CDR1 SGHRS, CDR2 YFSETQ. CDR3 in amino acids: CASSLRTGTANSPLHF. CDR3 nucleotides: TGCGCCAGCAGCTTAAGGACAGGTACTGCCAATTCACCCCTCCACTTT.

This rearrangement joins TRBV7-2 to TRBJ1-1, with D unclear. Deletions cut 5 bases from V and 3 bases from J, with 13 bases between. This CDR3 is built from 14 residues. Germline values: CDR1 SGHTA, CDR2 FQGNSA. CDR3 coding DNA: TGTGCCAGCAGCCAAACGGTGGTCTACACTGAAGCTTTCTTT. Translated, it gives CASSQTVVYTEAFF.